The sequence of this T cell receptor (beta chain) was determined in a study of control samples from healthy donors and cancer patients. Germline V lookup: CDR1 ENHRY, CDR2 SYGVKD. The V end was cut by 7 bases, the J end by 7 bases, with 11 bases between. The CDR3 has 13 residues. The protocol was immunoSEQ multiplex PCR, while the TCRdb copy is restricted to in-frame clones and leaves out a portion. The sample holds 95,000 to 150,000 clones; 89% are singletons and the top ten take 40%. The sequence was obtained from a man in his forties or fifties in good health. The chain is built from TRBV10-3 and TRBJ1-6, with unresolved D. Sequenced material: blood. The CDR3 bases are TGTGCCATCAAACGGGGTGGGAATTCACCCCTCCACTTT. Protein: CAIKRGGNSPLHF.